This entry lists 30 T cell receptor beta chains sequenced from one sample in a study of T cells in Graves' hyperthyroidism and ophthalmopathy. Amplified regions were TCR beta CDR3 sequences from RNA transcripts. HTBI primers were used for first-round RT-PCR of the TCR CDR3. In TCRdb, the multiplex PCR reads were re-called with MiXCR into one record per CDR3 protein. The sample holds 310,000 or so distinct CDR3 sequences, about a sixth seen once. Sequenced input: blood. These TCRs come from a woman aged 55 to 70 with Graves' ophthalmopathy.

This clonotype was observed at least ten times. The chain combines TRBV20-1 with TRBJ2-2; D gene unclear. V lost 3 bases and J 2 bases, leaving 10 bases between the germline ends. Germline-derived CDR1 and CDR2 are DFQATT and SNEGSKA (reference sequence). The CDR3 consists of 14 residues. DNA of the CDR3: TGCAGTGCTAGTGGCCTGACCAACACCGGGGAGCTGTTTTTT. Translated: CSASGLTNTGELFF.

This clonotype has a count of ten or more. CDR3: CASSGAGSTDTQYF. Written as DNA, the CDR3 is TGTGCCAGCAGTGGGGCCGGGAGCACAGATACGCAGTATTTT. The chain employs TRBV2 and TRBJ2-3; D not certain. From germline, CDR1 is SNHLY and CDR2 FYNNEI. The CDR3 spans 14 residues. V lost 4 bases and J lost 0, with 8 bases in between.

This clonotype was counted ten times or more. The chain joins TRBV7-9 to TRBJ2-5, with TRBD1 as a possible D gene (6 bases). Deletions cut 3 bases from V and 0 bases from J, with 8 bases between. Germline V gene data show CDR1 as SEHNR and CDR2 as FQNEAQ (reference sequence). The CDR3 is made up of 14 amino acids. CDR3 amino acids: CASSFYRDQETQYF. CDR3 nucleotide sequence: TGTGCCAGCAGCTTTTACAGGGACCAAGAGACCCAGTACTTC.

This clonotype was picked up a small number of times. This chain joins TRBV14 and TRBJ2-5; TRBD1 aligns across 7 bases. Losses at the gene ends were 8 bases for V and 0 bases for J; bases not matched to a gene: 6. CDR3 length equals 14 residues. The V gene's germline CDR1 is SGHDN and CDR2 FVKESK. For the CDR3, the DNA is TGTGCCAGCCGTTCGACAGGGTACCAAGAGACCCAGTACTTC. This sequence encodes CASRSTGYQETQYF.

This clonotype came up many times. The chain has TRBV7-2 and TRBJ1-2, with D possibly being TRBD1 (5 bases). CDR3 size: 13 residues. The V gene lost 2 bases and the J gene lost 6 bases, with 10 bases spanning the gap. Looked up from germline, CDR1 is SGHTA and CDR2 is FQGNSA. Written as DNA, the CDR3 is TGTGCCAGCAGCTTAACCCAGGGTGATGGCTACACCTTC. It translates to CASSLTQGDGYTF.

The V and J genes are TRBV14 and TRBJ2-7; D is unresolved. The CDR3 extends over 15 amino acids. V lost 6 bases and J 4 bases, leaving 19 bases between the germline ends. CDR1 is SGHDN, CDR2 FVKESK, per germline. DNA for the CDR3: TGTGCCAGCAGTCACGACCCGGCACATACTTACGAGCAGTACTTC. Protein sequence: CASSHDPAHTYEQYF. Together with reference TRBV14 and TRBJ2-7, the CDR3 gives the full variable domain: EAGVTQFPSHSVIEKGQTVTLRCDPISGHDNLYWYRRVMGKEIKFLLHFVKESKQDESGMPNNRFLAERTGGTYSTLKVQPAELEDSGVYFCASSHDPAHTYEQYFGPGTRLTVT.

This chain links TRBV4-2 with TRBJ2-4; possibly TRBD1 or TRBD2 for D (6 bases each). The V and J ends lost 1 base and 5 bases respectively, with 15 bases between them. CDR1 and CDR2 (germline): LGHNA, YNFKEQ. The CDR3 consists of 16 residues. The CDR3 spells CASSQVYGGGENIQYF. For the CDR3, the DNA is TGTGCCAGCAGCCAAGTCTACGGGGGCGGGGAAAACATTCAGTACTTC.

This clonotype was detected a few times. The V gene is TRBV9, the J gene TRBJ1-6, with D perhaps matching TRBD1 (5 bases). V was pared by 0 bases and J by 12 bases, with 16 bases between. The CDR3 loop spans 15 amino acids. In germline, CDR1 is SGDLS, CDR2 YYNGEE. This CDR3 is CASSVEGQGPGPLHF. The CDR3, as DNA: TGTGCCAGCAGCGTAGAAGGGCAGGGCCCGGGACCCCTCCACTTT. The full variable domain, its missing parts supplied by reference TRBV9 and TRBJ1-6, is DSGVTQTPKHLITATGQRVTLRCSPRSGDLSVYWYQQSLDQGLQFLIQYYNGEERAKGNILERFSAQQFPDLHSELNLSSLELGDSALYFCASSVEGQGPGPLHFGNGTRLTVT.

The CDR3 nucleotides are TGTGCCAGCAGTTACTCTGTTAGACAAGAGACCCAGTACTTC. Encoded protein: CASSYSVRQETQYF. The genes are TRBV6-2 or TRBV6-3 and TRBJ2-5, with D uncertain. The CDR3 totals 14 residues. Germline V gene data show CDR1 as MNHEY and CDR2 as SVGEGT. V was shortened by 0 bases and J by 2 bases, with 7 bases between the two germline ends.

This clonotype occurred many times. V and J are TRBV7-2 and TRBJ2-7; perhaps D is TRBD1 or TRBD2 (5 bases each). The CDR3 sequence is 14 residues long. V was pared by 5 bases and J by 1 base, with 12 bases between. Germline CDR1 and CDR2: SGHTA and FQGNSA. The CDR3 sequence: CASSPGTYSYEQYF. In nucleotides, the CDR3 is TGTGCCAGCAGCCCCGGGACGTATTCCTACGAGCAGTACTTC.

This clonotype has ten or more counts. The genes are TRBV20-1 and TRBJ1-5, with D possibly TRBD1 on 6 matching bases. The germline V gene encodes CDR1 DFQATT and CDR2 SNEGSKA (reference sequence). This CDR3 comprises 14 residues. Between the trimmed V and J ends, which lost 7 bases and 3 bases, there was a span of 16 bases. DNA for the CDR3: TGCAGTGTTCAAACAGGGAGCGTCAATCAGCCCCAGCATTTT. Translation gives CSVQTGSVNQPQHF.

This clonotype was observed many times. The chain employs TRBV29-1 and TRBJ1-4; D unclear. Germline lookup yields CDR1 SQVTM and CDR2 ANQGSEA. V lost 4 bases and J 7 bases, leaving 7 bases between the germline ends. The CDR3 consists of 11 residues. The CDR3 region is CSVGNTEKLFF. CDR3 sequence (DNA): TGCAGCGTTGGTAATACTGAAAAACTGTTTTTT.

This clonotype was picked up many times. The chain uses TRBV10-3 and TRBJ1-2; D uncertain. Germline values: CDR1 ENHRY, CDR2 SYGVKD. Trimming took 5 bases from V and 3 from J, leaving 10 bases between them. CDR3 length: 13 residues. CDR3 in amino acids: CAISPGQDYGYTF. CDR3 nucleotides: TGTGCCATCAGTCCTGGGCAGGACTATGGCTACACCTTC.

This clonotype was found many times. The rearrangement uses TRBV5-1 and TRBJ2-7, with D possibly TRBD1 on 6 matching bases. CDR1 SGHRS and CDR2 YFSETQ come from the germline V gene. V shed 0 bases and J shed 3 bases, with 10 bases lying between them. The CDR3 contains 14 residues. The chain's CDR3 is CASSLGRGFYEQYF. In nucleotides, the CDR3 is TGCGCCAGCAGCTTGGGCAGGGGCTTCTACGAGCAGTACTTC.

This clonotype was counted ten times or more. This chain connects TRBV2 to TRBJ1-1; 9 positions agree with TRBD1. Germline V gene sequence: CDR1 SNHLY, CDR2 FYNNEI. The V gene end was trimmed by 8 bases and the J gene end by 0 bases; junction bases not matched to a gene: 1. This CDR3 contains 13 residues. The CDR3 DNA sequence: TGTGCCAGCGGACAGGGGTTGAACACTGAAGCTTTCTTT. This translates into CASGQGLNTEAFF.

About this clonotype: A much larger clone sits a single nucleotide away, making a read error possible. V gene TRBV6-1 combines with J gene TRBJ1-6; D is unclear. CDR1 and CDR2 (germline): MNHNS, SASEGT. V dropped 7 bases and J dropped 7 bases, with 11 bases sitting between them. This CDR3 contains 13 residues. This chain's CDR3 is CASIGRQNSPLHF. Here the CDR3 DNA reads TGTGCCAGCATTGGTCGCCAGAATTCACCCCTCCACTTT.

The sample holds many counts of this clonotype. The rearrangement joins TRBV10-3 to TRBJ1-2, with unresolved D. The V gene's germline CDR1 is ENHRY and CDR2 SYGVKD. The CDR3 is made up of 13 amino acids. V was trimmed by 7 bases and J by 4 bases, leaving 13 bases between them. CDR3 DNA sequence: TGTGCCATCACGACTGAGGGAAGCTATGGCTACACCTTC. Translation gives CAITTEGSYGYTF.

This clonotype was recorded a few times. The chain joins TRBV10-3 to TRBJ1-1; D is ambiguous. The V end was cut by 4 bases, the J end by 5 bases, with 8 bases between. There are 12 residues in the CDR3. Germline loops: CDR1 ENHRY, CDR2 SYGVKD. CDR3 amino acids: CAISGAGTEAFF. As DNA, the CDR3 is TGTGCCATCAGTGGGGCCGGGACTGAAGCTTTCTTT.

To note about this clonotype: A much larger clone differs from this one at a single base, so this may be a read error. This chain uses TRBV7-3 with TRBJ2-1; no clear D gene. From germline, CDR1 is SGHTA and CDR2 FQGTGA. This CDR3 is 12 amino acids long. V lost 3 bases, J lost 10 bases, and 10 bases lay in between. CDR3 DNA sequence: TGTGCCAGCAGCTTCACGGGCCAGGAGCAGTTCTTC. Its protein is CASSFTGQEQFF. The complete variable domain, with remaining parts taken from reference TRBV7-3 and TRBJ2-1, reads GAGVSQTPSNKVTEKGKYVELRCDPISGHTALYWYRQSLGQGPEFLIYFQGTGAADDSGLPNDRFFAVRPEGSVSTLKIQRTERGDSAVYLCASSFTGQEQFFGPGTRLTVL.

This clonotype was seen only a few times. The rearrangement links TRBV9 to TRBJ2-5; 9 bases match TRBD1. With 0 bases clipped from V and 5 bases from J, the junction kept 11 bases outside the gene matches. CDR3 length equals 17 residues. CDR1 and CDR2 from the germline V gene are SGDLS and YYNGEE. The chain's CDR3 is CASSVGDATGGWETQYF. In nucleotides, the CDR3 is TGTGCCAGCAGCGTAGGAGACGCTACAGGGGGCTGGGAGACCCAGTACTTC.

This clonotype showed up just a few times. The chain recombines TRBV10-3 with TRBJ2-2; D uncertain. Germline V gene lookup returns CDR1 ENHRY and CDR2 SYGVKD. The CDR3 extends over 16 amino acids. V was clipped by 4 bases and J by 1 base, with 13 bases between them. For the CDR3, the DNA is TGTGCCATCAGTGTAGATTTTAACGGGAACACCGGGGAGCTGTTTTTT. Translating gives CAISVDFNGNTGELFF.

The V call is TRBV5-6, the J call TRBJ2-7, with D possibly matching TRBD2 (6 bases). Trimming removed 4 bases from V and 6 bases from J, with 11 bases in between. The CDR3 spans 12 residues. Germline V lookup: CDR1 SGHDT, CDR2 YYEEEE. CDR3 nucleotides: TGTGCCAGCAGCCAGGGACTCTCCGAGCAGTACTTC. It codes for CASSQGLSEQYF. The variable domain in full, completed from reference TRBV5-6 and TRBJ2-7, reads DAGVTQSPTHLIKTRGQQVTLRCSPKSGHDTVSWYQQALGQGPQFIFQYYEEEERQRGNFPDRFSGHQFPNYSSELNVNALLLGDSALYLCASSQGLSEQYFGPGTRLTVT.

This clonotype has a count of ten or more. This chain joins TRBV5-1 and TRBJ2-3, with 7 bases fitting TRBD2. From germline, CDR1 is SGHRS and CDR2 YFSETQ. The CDR3 is made up of 17 amino acids. Trimming removed 0 bases from V and 0 bases from J; junction bases left unmatched: 7. The CDR3 loop reads CASSLGWAGVSTDTQYF. For the CDR3, the DNA is TGCGCCAGCAGCTTGGGATGGGCGGGAGTGAGCACAGATACGCAGTATTTT.

This clonotype was counted only a few times. The gene calls are TRBV6-2 or TRBV6-3 and TRBJ2-3, with a weak D call TRBD2 (6 bases). The CDR3 contains 13 residues. CDR1 and CDR2 (germline): MNHEY, SVGEGT. V dropped 10 bases and J dropped 1 base, with 12 bases sitting between them. The CDR3 here is CATGDSRTDTQYF. The CDR3 DNA follows: TGTGCCACCGGGGACTCACGCACAGATACGCAGTATTTT.

This clonotype was counted at least ten times. The chain has TRBV3-1 and TRBJ2-3; tentative D call: TRBD1 (5 bases). Germline V gene sequence: CDR1 LGHDT, CDR2 YNNKEL (reference sequence). Trimming cost V 0 bases and J 4 bases, with 11 bases left between them. The CDR3 length is 15 residues. This chain's CDR3 is CASSQETQGPDTQYF. Here the CDR3 DNA reads TGTGCCAGCAGCCAAGAAACCCAGGGCCCAGATACGCAGTATTTT.

This clonotype was detected many times. The V gene is TRBV12-3 or TRBV12-4, the J gene TRBJ2-5; a weak D match, TRBD1 (6 bases). The V end lost 3 bases, the J end lost 5 bases, and 13 bases lay between the germline ends. This CDR3 has 14 residues. The DNA of the CDR3 is TGTGCCAGCAGTTTGATGGGGGCTGGGGAGACCCAGTACTTC. It encodes CASSLMGAGETQYF.

The table lists this clonotype with a few counts. J is TRBJ2-5 and V is TRBV5-1; D ambiguous. Trimming left V 5 bases short and J 1 base short, with 12 bases between. Germline lookup yields CDR1 SGHRS and CDR2 YFSETQ. The CDR3 covers 14 residues. CDR3 DNA sequence: TGCGCCAGCAGTAAAGGCGCCCCCCAAGAGACCCAGTACTTC. Translated: CASSKGAPQETQYF.

In this sample, this clonotype turned up many times. This chain uses TRBV7-9 with TRBJ1-1; TRBD1 matches 10 bases. J lost 4 bases, V lost 4 bases, and 3 bases had no gene match. CDR1 is SEHNR and CDR2 is FQNEAQ in the germline V gene (reference sequence). The CDR3 length is 14 residues. CDR3 sequence reads: CASSWTGGGTEAFF. CDR3 sequence (DNA): TGTGCCAGCAGCTGGACAGGGGGAGGCACTGAAGCTTTCTTT.

This clonotype occurred many times. V usage is TRBV6-5 and J usage is TRBJ2-7; no clear D. CDR3 length: 16 amino acids. V lost 0 bases and J 1 base, leaving 13 bases between the germline ends. Germline V gives CDR1 MNHEY, CDR2 SVGAGI. The CDR3 DNA sequence: TGTGCCAGCAGTTACTCGGGCGGAGCCGAATCCTACGAGCAGTACTTC. This translates into CASSYSGGAESYEQYF.

Points on this clonotype: The junction and the germline gene differ at one end; a read error may be behind it. CDR3 residues: CASSYSARDRYNKQFF. In DNA, the CDR3 is TGTGCCAGCAGTTACTCTGCTCGGGACAGGTACAATAAGCAGTTCTTC. The V and J genes are TRBV6-2 or TRBV6-3 and TRBJ2-1; TRBD1 agrees at 8 bases. The germline CDR1 and CDR2 sequences are MNHEY and SVGEGT. This CDR3 contains 16 residues.